What follows describes a single T cell receptor beta chain. What it recognizes is unknown. Methods described previously were used for bulk TCR libraries, and listed TCR primers were applied. TCRdb independently ran MiXCR on the PCR reads; one entry per CDR3 protein. The profile covers about 320,000 distinct CDR3 sequences, with over 20% appearing a single time and around 0.74% taken by the ten largest. The sample comes from a study of molecular identifiers for immune sequencing clone quantification. Study-wide results and caveats: Spiked Jurkat TCR RNA originating from one cell could reportedly be identified amid roughly 970,000 naive cells. It was shown that clones above 20 RNA copies held over 98% of effector molecules, but under 1% in naive cells.

This TCR came from a human donor in good health. Some libraries in this study had Jurkat cell RNA spiked in. The specimen sequenced was naive CD8+ T cells from blood, with Jurkat cell RNA spiked in. Described subset: FACS-sorted CD8+CD4-CCR7+CD45RA+ naive T cells.

The CDR3 DNA follows: TGTGCCAGCGGGAACCCACCGGGACAGAGCTCCTACGAGCAGTACTTC. The encoded protein is CASGNPPGQSSYEQYF. The rearrangement links TRBV28 to TRBJ2-7, with 7 bases matching TRBD1. CDR1 and CDR2 from the germline V gene are MDHEN and SYDVKM. V dropped 8 bases and J dropped 0; count of bases not matched to a gene: 13. The CDR3 is 16 residues long.